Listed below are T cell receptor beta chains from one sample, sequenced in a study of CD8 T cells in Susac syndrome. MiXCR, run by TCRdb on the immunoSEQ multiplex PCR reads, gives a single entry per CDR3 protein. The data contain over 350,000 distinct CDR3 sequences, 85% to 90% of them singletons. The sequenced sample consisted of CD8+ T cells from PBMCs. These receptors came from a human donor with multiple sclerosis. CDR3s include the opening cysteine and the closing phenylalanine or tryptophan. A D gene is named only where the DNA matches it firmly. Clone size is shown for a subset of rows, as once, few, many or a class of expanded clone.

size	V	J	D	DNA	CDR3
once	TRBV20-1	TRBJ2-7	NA	TGCAGTGCACCAGGGGGGGTTTGGTACGAGCAGTACTTC	CSAPGGVWYEQYF
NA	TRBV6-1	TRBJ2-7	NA	TGTGCCAGCACACCACCGGTTCGGGAGCAGTACTTC	CASTPPVREQYF
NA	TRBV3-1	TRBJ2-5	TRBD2	TGTGCCAGCAGCCAAGAAACTAGCGATTTGGAGACCCAGTACTTC	CASSQETSDLETQYF
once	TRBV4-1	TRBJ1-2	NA	TGCGCCAGCAGCCAAGGGAAGGGATCCTATGGCTACACCTTC	CASSQGKGSYGYTF
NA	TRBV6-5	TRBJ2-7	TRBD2	TGTGCCAGCAGTTATATTGCTCCGGGACTAGCGGGGGGCCAGTACTTC	CASSYIAPGLAGGQYF
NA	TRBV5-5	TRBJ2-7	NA	TGTGCCAGCAGCTTGGCTGGCAGGGGGAGGCTCGAGCAGTACTTC	CASSLAGRGRLEQYF
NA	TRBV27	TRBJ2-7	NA	TGTGCCAGCAGTTTCGCGGTAAGCTCCTACGAGCAGTACTTC	CASSFAVSSYEQYF
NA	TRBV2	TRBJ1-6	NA	TGTGCCAGCGATCTACAGGTTTGGAGTTCACCCCTCCACTTT	CASDLQVWSSPLHF
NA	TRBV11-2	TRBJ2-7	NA	TGTGCCAGCAGCTTATTCGGGGTGGGGTACGAGCAGTACTTC	CASSLFGVGYEQYF
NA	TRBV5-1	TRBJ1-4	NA	TGCGCCAGCAGCTCCTCCTTGGGCCCGGATGAAAAACTGTTTTTT	CASSSSLGPDEKLFF
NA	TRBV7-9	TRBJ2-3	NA	TGTGCCAGCAGCCTGAATGAGGACACAGATACGCAGTATTTT	CASSLNEDTDTQYF
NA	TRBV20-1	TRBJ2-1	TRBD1	TGCAGTGCTAAGGCCCAGGGGGCTATTGAGCAGTTCTTC	CSAKAQGAIEQFF
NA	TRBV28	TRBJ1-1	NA	TGTGCCAGCAGTTTATATCGGGGAATGAACACTGAAGCTTTCTTT	CASSLYRGMNTEAFF
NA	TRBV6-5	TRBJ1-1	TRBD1	TGTGCCAGCAGTTACGGTACAGGGGGAGGCACTGAAGCTTTCTTT	CASSYGTGGGTEAFF
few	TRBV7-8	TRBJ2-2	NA	TGTGCCAGCAGCTTAAGTAGTCGACTCCCGAACACCGGGGAGCTGTTTTTT	CASSLSSRLPNTGELFF
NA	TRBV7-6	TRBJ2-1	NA	TGTGCCAGCATCCAGGAGGCTGGCGGGTCAAGGGTTGAGCAGTTCTTC	CASIQEAGGSRVEQFF
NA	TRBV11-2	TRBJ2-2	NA	TGTGCCAGCAGCGCAGACGTCCCCGGGACGGAAACGAACACCGGGGAGCTGTTTTTT	CASSADVPGTETNTGELFF
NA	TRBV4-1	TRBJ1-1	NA	TGCGCCAGCAGCCAAGAGGACGCGAACACTGAAGCTTTCTTT	CASSQEDANTEAFF
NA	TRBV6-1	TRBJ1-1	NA	TGTGCCAGTACGGACCGGATGAACACTGAAGCTTTCTTT	CASTDRMNTEAFF
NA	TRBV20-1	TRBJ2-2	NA	TGCAGTGCCAACGAGGGGGGAGAGGCCGGGGAGCTGTTTTTT	CSANEGGEAGELFF
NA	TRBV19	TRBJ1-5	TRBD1	TGTGCCAGTAGTAGACAGGGCGGCAATCAGCCCCAGCATTTT	CASSRQGGNQPQHF
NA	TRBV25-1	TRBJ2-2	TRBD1	TGTGCCACCACCCCCGGACAGGGTAACACCGGGGAGCTGTTTTTT	CATTPGQGNTGELFF
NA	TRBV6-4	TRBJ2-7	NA	TGTGCCAGCAGTAGGAATCCTAGCTCGGCCGAGCAGTACTTC	CASSRNPSSAEQYF
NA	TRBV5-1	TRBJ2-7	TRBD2	TGCGCCAGCAGCGGGGACTATTACTACGAGCAGTACTTC	CASSGDYYYEQYF